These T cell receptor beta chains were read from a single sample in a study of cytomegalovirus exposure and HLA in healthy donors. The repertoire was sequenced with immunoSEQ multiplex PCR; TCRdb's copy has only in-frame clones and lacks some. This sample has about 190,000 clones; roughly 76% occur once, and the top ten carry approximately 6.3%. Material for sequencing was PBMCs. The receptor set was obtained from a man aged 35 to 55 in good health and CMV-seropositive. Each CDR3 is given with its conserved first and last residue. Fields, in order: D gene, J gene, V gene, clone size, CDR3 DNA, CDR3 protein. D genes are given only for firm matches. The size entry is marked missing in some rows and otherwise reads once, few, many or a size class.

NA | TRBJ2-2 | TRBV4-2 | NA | TGTGCCAGCAGCCCCTACGACGACAGAACAACCACCGGGGAGCTGTTTTTT | CASSPYDDRTTTGELFF
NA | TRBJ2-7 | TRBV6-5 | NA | TGTGCCAGCCAGCTGGACAGCGCCCCGTACGAGCAGTACTTC | CASQLDSAPYEQYF
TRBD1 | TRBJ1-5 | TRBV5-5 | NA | TGTGCCAGCAGCTTTAAGACAGGGGGTAGCAATCAGCCCCAGCATTTT | CASSFKTGGSNQPQHF
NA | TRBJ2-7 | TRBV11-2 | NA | TGTGCCAGCAGCTTAAGACAGTTACAGTACTTC | CASSLRQLQYF
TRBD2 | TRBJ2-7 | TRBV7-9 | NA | TGTGCCAGCTCGCAGGCGGGGGGGCCCTACGAGCAGTACTTC | CASSQAGGPYEQYF
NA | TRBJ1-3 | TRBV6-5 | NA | TGTGCCAGCAGTTCTTTCTCCGAGAGCTCTGGAAACACCATATATTTT | CASSSFSESSGNTIYF
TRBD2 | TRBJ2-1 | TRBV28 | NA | TGTGCCAGCCGACTAGCGGGGGTCCCCTACAATGAGCAGTTCTTC | CASRLAGVPYNEQFF
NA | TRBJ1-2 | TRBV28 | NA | TGTGCCAGCGGCACAGCTACTAACTATGGCTACACCTTC | CASGTATNYGYTF
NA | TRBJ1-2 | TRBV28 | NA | TGTGCCAGCAGCCCGTCCCGGGATGGCTACACCTTC | CASSPSRDGYTF
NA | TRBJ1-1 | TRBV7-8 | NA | TGTGCCAGCAGCTTGCGGTTCGACGGCACTGAAGCTTTCTTT | CASSLRFDGTEAFF
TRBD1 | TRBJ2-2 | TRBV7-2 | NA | TGTGCCAGCAGCTTAGCACAGGGGGGTCGGGAGCTGTTTTTT | CASSLAQGGRELFF
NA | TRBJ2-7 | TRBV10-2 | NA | TGCGCCAGCAATGGGGGCCTCGAGCAGTACTTC | CASNGGLEQYF
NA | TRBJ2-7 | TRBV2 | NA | TGTGCCAGCAGTGAAGGCCCAGGGGACGAGCAGTACTTC | CASSEGPGDEQYF
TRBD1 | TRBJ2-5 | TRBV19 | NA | TGTGCCAGTAGTGAGGGGACAGCGGCTCAAGAGACCCAGTACTTC | CASSEGTAAQETQYF
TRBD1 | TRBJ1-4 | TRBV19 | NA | TGTGCCAGTAGTCTCCGGGAGACAGGGAGTGAAAAACTGTTTTTT | CASSLRETGSEKLFF
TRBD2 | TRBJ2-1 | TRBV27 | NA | TGTGCCAGCATTGGGAGGGGCTCCTACAATGAGCAGTTCTTC | CASIGRGSYNEQFF
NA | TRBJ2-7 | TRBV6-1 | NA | TGTGCCAGCAGTGAAGCGCTTCCCGGCGAGCAGTACTTC | CASSEALPGEQYF
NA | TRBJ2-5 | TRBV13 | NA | TGTGCCAGCAGTCAGGGGACCGCCGGAAAGACCCAGTACTTC | CASSQGTAGKTQYF
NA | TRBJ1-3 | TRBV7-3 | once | TGTGCCAGCAGCTTGGGGGGGACTGGAAACACCATATATTTT | CASSLGGTGNTIYF
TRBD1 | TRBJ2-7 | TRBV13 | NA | TGTGCCAGCAGCTCGTCCGGGACAGGGAGTTACGAGCAGTACTTC | CASSSSGTGSYEQYF
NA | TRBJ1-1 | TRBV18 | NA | TGTGCCAGCTCACCAGGCAGGGAGGGCACTGAAGCTTTCTTT | CASSPGREGTEAFF
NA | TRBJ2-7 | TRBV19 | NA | TGTGCCAGTACCCTATCCGCAGGCTCCTACGAGCAGTACTTC | CASTLSAGSYEQYF
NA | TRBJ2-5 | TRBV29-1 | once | TGCAGCGTTCGCCAGCCCGGGGTGTACTTC | CSVRQPGVYF
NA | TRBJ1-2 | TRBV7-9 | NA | TGTGCCAGCAGCTTCTCGACAGAAAATGGCTACACCTTC | CASSFSTENGYTF
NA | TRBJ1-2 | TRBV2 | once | TGTGCCAGCAGGACAAGGGAGGGGACCCCTTTCGACTATGGCTACACCTTC | CASRTREGTPFDYGYTF
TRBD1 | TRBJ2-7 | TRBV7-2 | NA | TGTGCCAGCAGCCCCGACAGGGGGCGTGAGCAGTACTTC | CASSPDRGREQYF
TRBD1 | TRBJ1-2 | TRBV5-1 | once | TGCGCCAGCAGCTTGGGGGACAGCCGTGGGGGCTACACCTTC | CASSLGDSRGGYTF
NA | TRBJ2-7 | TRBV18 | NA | TGTGCCAGCTCACCAACTGGAGACTACGAGCAGTACTTC | CASSPTGDYEQYF
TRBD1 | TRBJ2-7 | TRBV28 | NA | TGTGCCAGCAGTTTCGGGACAGGGTCCTACGAGCAGTACTTC | CASSFGTGSYEQYF
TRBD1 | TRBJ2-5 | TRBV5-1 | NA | TGCGCCAGCAGCTTTACAGGGGACACCCCGCAAGAGACCCAGTACTTC | CASSFTGDTPQETQYF
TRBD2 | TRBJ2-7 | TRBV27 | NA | TGTGCCAGCAGTTCCACCCTAGCGGGGGGGCCGTCCTACGAGCAGTACTTC | CASSSTLAGGPSYEQYF
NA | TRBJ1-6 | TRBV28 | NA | TGTGCCAGCAGTTTGGAGGTGGGCCGCCATAATTCACCCCTCCACTTT | CASSLEVGRHNSPLHF
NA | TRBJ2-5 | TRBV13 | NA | TGTGCCAGCAGCTTAGAAGACACACGGACCCAGTACTTC | CASSLEDTRTQYF
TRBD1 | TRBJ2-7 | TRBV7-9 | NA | TGTTCCAGCAGCCCCCACGGCGTACAGGGGGCAGGTGAGCAGTACTTC | CSSSPHGVQGAGEQYF
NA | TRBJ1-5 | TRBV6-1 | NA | TGTGCCAGCAATTGGGGGGGGGCAGGTCAGCCCCAGCATTTT | CASNWGGAGQPQHF
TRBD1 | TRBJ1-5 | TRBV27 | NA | TGTGCCAGCAGTGAGGACAGGGGTAATCAGCCCCAGCATTTT | CASSEDRGNQPQHF
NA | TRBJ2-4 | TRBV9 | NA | TGTGCCAGCAGCGTAGCCGGGTTAGCCAAAAACATTCAGTACTTC | CASSVAGLAKNIQYF
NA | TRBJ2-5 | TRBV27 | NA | TGTGCCAGCAGCCCCGGGAGAGGAGAGACCCAGTACTTC | CASSPGRGETQYF
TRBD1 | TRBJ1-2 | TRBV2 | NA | TGTGCCAGCAACCTGGACAGGGAGCGTCTAGATGGCTACACCTTC | CASNLDRERLDGYTF
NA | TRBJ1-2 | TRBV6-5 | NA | TGTGCCAGCAGTTACTCGGTCGGGGGGGGGCCCGGCTACACCTTC | CASSYSVGGGPGYTF
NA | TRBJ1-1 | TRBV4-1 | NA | TGCGCCAGCAGCCAAGTGGAGGGGACTGAAGCTTTCTTT | CASSQVEGTEAFF
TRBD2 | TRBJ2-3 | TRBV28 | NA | TGTGCCAGCTCGGAGCGGGGGGCCGCAGATACGCAGTATTTT | CASSERGAADTQYF
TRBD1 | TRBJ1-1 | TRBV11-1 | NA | TGTGCCAGCAGCTTAGAAGGACAGGCGGCTTTCTTT | CASSLEGQAAFF
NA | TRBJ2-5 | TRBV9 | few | TGTGCCAGCAGCGGCGGGGAGAGGAGAGAGACCCAGTACTTC | CASSGGERRETQYF
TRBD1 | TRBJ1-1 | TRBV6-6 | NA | TGTGCCAGCAGACCCGGGACAGGGAATGTCGGAGCTTTCTTT | CASRPGTGNVGAFF
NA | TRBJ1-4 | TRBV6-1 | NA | TGTGCCAGCAGCCCCACAGTTAGGAATGAAAAACTGTTTTTT | CASSPTVRNEKLFF
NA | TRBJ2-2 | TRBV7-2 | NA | TGTGCCAGCAGAATAGGCGGCACCGGGGAGCTGTTTTTT | CASRIGGTGELFF
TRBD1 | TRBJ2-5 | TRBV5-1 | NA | TGCGCCAGCAGCTGGGAACCCAGGGGGCCCCAGTACTTC | CASSWEPRGPQYF
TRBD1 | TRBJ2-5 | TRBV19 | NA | TGTGCCAGTACCCCGACAGGGGGAGAGACCCAGTACTTC | CASTPTGGETQYF
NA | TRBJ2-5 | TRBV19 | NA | TGTGCCAGTAGTACCACTGGGCCGGAGACCCAGTACTTC | CASSTTGPETQYF
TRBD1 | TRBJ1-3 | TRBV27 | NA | TGTGCCAGCCTGACAGGGGGCGCTGGAAACACCATATATTTT | CASLTGGAGNTIYF
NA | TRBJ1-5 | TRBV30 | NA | TGTGCCTGGAGTGTCGGCAGGCTCAATCAGCCCCAGCATTTT | CAWSVGRLNQPQHF
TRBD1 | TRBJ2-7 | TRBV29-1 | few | TGCAGCGTCCGGACAGGCGTTAACGAGCAGTACTTC | CSVRTGVNEQYF
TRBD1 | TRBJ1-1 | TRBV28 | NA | TGTGCCAGCAGTACGTTCCGGGACAGTGAAGCTTTCTTT | CASSTFRDSEAFF
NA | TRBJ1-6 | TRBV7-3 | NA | TGTGCCAGCAGCTTAAGAATCCGGGATTCCCTCCACTTT | CASSLRIRDSLHF
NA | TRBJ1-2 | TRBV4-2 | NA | TGTGCCAGCAGCCCAAGACAGGACTCTGGCTACACCTTC | CASSPRQDSGYTF
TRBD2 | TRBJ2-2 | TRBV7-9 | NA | TGTGCCAGCAGCTCAAGAGCGGGGTCGAACACCGGGGAGCTGTTTTTT | CASSSRAGSNTGELFF